This T cell receptor beta chain was captured in a study of identifying expanded T cells in peripheral blood. Libraries were prepared by immunoSEQ multiplex PCR; TCRdb keeps only in-frame clonotypes and omits some of them. The sample shows about 85,000 clones, approximately 90% of them seen only once. This CDR3 is built from 16 residues. The germline V gene has CDR1 MNHNS and CDR2 SASEGT. With V trimmed by 2 bases and J by 1 base, 4 bases remained unmatched. Healthy donors had no documented immune events, such as infections, while sampled. Study-level findings and limits: Two-week clone count variance significantly increased as total template count grew. Over approximately two and four weeks, about 15 and 18 clones changed, versus 1.2 between replicates.

Comment on this clone: What it binds is unknown.

Sequenced material: blood. The J gene is TRBJ2-7, the V gene TRBV6-1; 11 bases align to TRBD1. This receptor was obtained from a person aged 18 to 75 in good health. The CDR3 is CASSESGTGGSYEQYF. The DNA for the CDR3 is TGTGCCAGCAGTGAAAGTGGGACAGGGGGTTCCTACGAGCAGTACTTC.